This T cell receptor beta chain was identified in a study of OX40 agonist ivuxolimab in advanced cancers. Study as a whole: Every patient in dose escalation had hepatocellular carcinoma, melanoma, renal cell or head and neck cancer. Participants averaged approximately 61 years of age (range 23 to 79) and were under 90% male.

This clone has just a few counts. Its antigen is unknown. The data were produced by immunoSEQ multiplex PCR, yet TCRdb's version contains in-frame clones alone and is incomplete. The table lists tens of thousands of clones, approximately 86% of them singletons. Study-wide results and caveats: Low levels of normalized T-cell clonal expansion also appeared in some nonresponders. At 0.1 to 3.0 mg/kg, clonal expansion of CD4+ and CD8+ blood T cells had occurred by week 6.

This CDR3 is 15 amino acids long. The ends lost 4 bases at V and 1 base at J; junction bases unmatched: 6. Germline CDR1 and CDR2: MGHDK and SYGVNS. The V gene is TRBV25-1, the J gene TRBJ1-1; 7 bases align to TRBD1. The sample in question was CD4+ or CD8+ T cells sorted from blood, obtained in a trial of the OX40 agonist ivuxolimab. This receptor was obtained from an adult with an advanced solid tumor such as melanoma, head and neck, liver or kidney cancer. The CDR3 loop is CASSADRVGNTEAFF. CDR3 nucleotide sequence: TGTGCCAGCAGTGCAGACAGGGTTGGGAACACTGAAGCTTTCTTT. Complete variable domain (other parts from reference TRBV25-1 and TRBJ1-1): EADIYQTPRYLVIGTGKKITLECSQTMGHDKMYWYQQDPGMELHLIHYSYGVNSTEKGDLSSESTVSRIRTEHFPLTLESARPSHTSQYLCASSADRVGNTEAFFGQGTRLTVV.